One TCR beta chain is described in this entry. Its target is unknown. This record belongs to a study of response to subunit inactivated influenza vaccine. Using its own MiXCR run on the RT-PCR reads, TCRdb lists one record per CDR3 protein. The data contain a few hundred thousand distinct CDR3 sequences, roughly 11% of them singletons. Study-wide results and caveats: T cells newly recruited by each seasonal influenza vaccination are few, the authors suggested.

This CDR3 is 15 amino acids long. Germline CDR1 and CDR2: MDHEN and SYDVKM. V lost 2 bases to trimming and J lost 4 bases, with 12 bases between them. The TCR sequence derives from a man aged 45-65 years who received an inactivated influenza vaccine. This chain links TRBV28 with TRBJ1-3; D possibly corresponds to TRBD1 (5 bases). Material: PBMCs from blood, obtained around seven weeks after vaccination. CDR3 in DNA: TGTGCCAGCAGTTTAGCCGGGCAGGGAGGAAACACCATATATTTT. This translates into CASSLAGQGGNTIYF.